The sequence of this T cell receptor (beta chain) was determined in a study of T cells in Graves' hyperthyroidism and ophthalmopathy. Whole-study results and caveats: Stable hyperthyroidism was separated from ophthalmopathy by a model based on 13 V-J features.

Amplification of TCR beta CDR3 regions used RNA as the template. Researchers ran a first-round RT-PCR on the TCR CDR3 using the HTBI primer set. TCRdb itself ran the multiplex PCR reads through MiXCR, one entry per CDR3 protein. This sample has 400,000 to 600,000 distinct CDR3 sequences, with around 16% found just once. As regards this clonotype: Its antigen is unidentified.

With 0 bases clipped from V and 7 bases from J, the junction kept 6 bases outside the gene matches. Germline lookup yields CDR1 MNHNY and CDR2 SVGAGI (reference sequence). The CDR3 covers 15 residues. The chain carries TRBV6-6 and TRBJ2-3; 8 nucleotides line up with TRBD2. The TCR comes from a woman aged 30 to 39 with Graves' ophthalmopathy. The specimen sequenced was blood. CDR3 bases: TGTGCCAGCAGTTACTCTGCTAGCGGGTTGTATACGCAGTATTTT. This gives the protein CASSYSASGLYTQYF.